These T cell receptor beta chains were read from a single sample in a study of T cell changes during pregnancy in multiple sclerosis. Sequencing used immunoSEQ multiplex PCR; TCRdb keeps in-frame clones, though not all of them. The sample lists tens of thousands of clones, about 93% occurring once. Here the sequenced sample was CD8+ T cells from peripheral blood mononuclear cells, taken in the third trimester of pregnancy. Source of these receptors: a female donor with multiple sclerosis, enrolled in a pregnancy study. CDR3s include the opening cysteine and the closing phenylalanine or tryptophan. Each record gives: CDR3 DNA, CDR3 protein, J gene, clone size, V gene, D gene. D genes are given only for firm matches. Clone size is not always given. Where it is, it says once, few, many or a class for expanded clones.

TGTGCCAGCAGTGAGATTTGGGGCCTGGAGCCCCAGCATTTT CASSEIWGLEPQHF TRBJ1-5 few TRBV2 -
TGCGCCAGCAGCCCGCGGGACAGGGTTAACGAGCAGTACTTC CASSPRDRVNEQYF TRBJ2-7 - TRBV5-1 TRBD1
TGTGCCAGCAGCTTGGTCGGTGAGCAGTTCTTC CASSLVGEQFF TRBJ2-1 - TRBV7-9 -
TGTGCCAGTAGTATTCGGGGTAATAGCAATCAGCCCCAGCATTTT CASSIRGNSNQPQHF TRBJ1-5 once TRBV19 -
TGTGCCAGCAGCCCTACGCTAGCTCCGAAGTCAGATACGCAGTATTTT CASSPTLAPKSDTQYF TRBJ2-3 - TRBV27 -
TGTGCCAGTAAATCGCTCGGAGGGACTGGGGCCAACGTCCTGACTTTC CASKSLGGTGANVLTF TRBJ2-6 once TRBV19 -
TGTGCCAGCAGCCCGGCAGGGAACGGGGGGTTTGAAGCTTTCTTT CASSPAGNGGFEAFF TRBJ1-1 - TRBV7-9 -
TGTGCCAGCAGTGAAGAGCGACCGGGACTCAACTACGAGCAGTACTTC CASSEERPGLNYEQYF TRBJ2-7 - TRBV6-1 -
TGTGCCAGCAGCTTAGAGGACGGGGGAAGATACAATGAGCAGTTCTTC CASSLEDGGRYNEQFF TRBJ2-1 once TRBV11-3 -
TGTGCCACCCTAAGTGGGGAGCTGTTTTTT CATLSGELFF TRBJ2-2 - TRBV2 -
TGTGCCAGCAGCCCGCTAGCGGGAGGGTTAGAGACCCAGTACTTC CASSPLAGGLETQYF TRBJ2-5 - TRBV7-2 TRBD2
TGTGCCAGCAGCTTAGGGGCCCAAGAGACCCAGTACTTC CASSLGAQETQYF TRBJ2-5 - TRBV7-9 -
TGTGCCAGCAGTTTTAGTTTATCCTATGGCTACACCTTC CASSFSLSYGYTF TRBJ1-2 - TRBV27 -
TGTGCCAGCAGTCTATACAGGGAAGGGTCCTACGAGCAGTACTTC CASSLYREGSYEQYF TRBJ2-7 once TRBV27 -
TGTGCCAGCAGCCAACTCCCCCGGGACAGGTTAGGTGTGCAAGAGACCCAGTACTTC CASSQLPRDRLGVQETQYF TRBJ2-5 - TRBV27 TRBD1
TGTGCCAGCAGTGTAGGACTAGCGGGAGATGAGCAGTTCTTC CASSVGLAGDEQFF TRBJ2-1 - TRBV6-4 TRBD2
TGTGCCAGCAGTGGAGGGACTAGCGGTCCTCAAGAGACCCAGTACTTC CASSGGTSGPQETQYF TRBJ2-5 - TRBV6-6 TRBD2
TGTGCTAGTTTGGGACAGGGGGCCAAAAACATTCAGTACTTC CASLGQGAKNIQYF TRBJ2-4 once TRBV30 TRBD1
TGTGCCAGCAGCCCCTTGGGCAGTCCTAACTATGGCTACACCTTC CASSPLGSPNYGYTF TRBJ1-2 - TRBV9 -
TGCAGCGTTGAGTCGGGGACAGGGAGTTACGAGCAGTACTTC CSVESGTGSYEQYF TRBJ2-7 - TRBV29-1 TRBD1
TGTGCCAGTAGTATTGGCACATTAGCCTCTGGGGCCAACGTCCTGACTTTC CASSIGTLASGANVLTF TRBJ2-6 - TRBV19 -
TGTGCCAGCAGCTTGACAGGGTACTACAATGAGCAGTTCTTC CASSLTGYYNEQFF TRBJ2-1 - TRBV5-4 -
TGTGCCAGCAGCCTTAGTAATGAGCAGTTCTTC CASSLSNEQFF TRBJ2-1 - TRBV5-4 -
TGTGCCAGCAGCCCCGGACAGGGGGGAGACAATGAGCAGTTCTTC CASSPGQGGDNEQFF TRBJ2-1 once TRBV4-2 TRBD1
TGTGCCAGCAGCGACTCGTTGGCGGGAGGGTCCCACAATGAGCAGTTCTTC CASSDSLAGGSHNEQFF TRBJ2-1 - TRBV7-9 TRBD2
TGTGCCAGCAGTGACGGGGGAGGTGCAAGTGAAGCTTTCTTT CASSDGGGASEAFF TRBJ1-1 - TRBV6-4 -
TGTGCCAGCAGTTACTCCAGGGGGCGCAGCTACACCTTC CASSYSRGRSYTF TRBJ1-2 - TRBV6-5 TRBD1
TGTGCCAGCAGGTCAGGGGGCCCTATGACTAACTACAATGAGCAGTTCTTC CASRSGGPMTNYNEQFF TRBJ2-1 - TRBV27 TRBD1
TGTGCCAGTAGTCTGGCTAGCGGGAGGGCCAATGAGCAGTTCTTC CASSLASGRANEQFF TRBJ2-1 - TRBV19 TRBD2
TGTGCCAGCAGCTTCGGGGGTGGGCCCTACGAGCAGTACTTC CASSFGGGPYEQYF TRBJ2-7 - TRBV7-2 -
TGTGCCAGCAGTAAACCCAGATCTTATAGCAATCAGCCCCAGCATTTT CASSKPRSYSNQPQHF TRBJ1-5 - TRBV28 -
TGTGCCAGCAGCTTAGTAGGGACAGGTTCCTCGGGGGACACTGAAGCTTTCTTT CASSLVGTGSSGDTEAFF TRBJ1-1 - TRBV11-2 TRBD1
TGTGCCAGCAGCTTTGGCGGGGGTGGTCAAGAGACCCAGTACTTC CASSFGGGGQETQYF TRBJ2-5 - TRBV11-2 TRBD2
TGCAGCGTTGAAACAGGAATAATGAACACTGAAGCTTTCTTT CSVETGIMNTEAFF TRBJ1-1 - TRBV29-1 -
TGTGCCAGCAGCCCTCTAACTAGCCCCAGGGAGCAGTTCTTC CASSPLTSPREQFF TRBJ2-1 - TRBV7-9 -
TGTGCCAGCAGTGAAGGGCAGGGGGCAAATCAGCCCCAGCATTTT CASSEGQGANQPQHF TRBJ1-5 - TRBV2 TRBD1
TGTGCCAGCAGCTTATTATCTCCCCTAGCGGGAGATGAGCAGTTCTTC CASSLLSPLAGDEQFF TRBJ2-1 once TRBV7-9 TRBD2
TGCGCCAGCAGTGGTCGGGGGAGCGCTGAAGCTTTCTTT CASSGRGSAEAFF TRBJ1-1 - TRBV10-1 -
TGCGCCAGCAGCTTGGCCGGGGATACGCAGTATTTT CASSLAGDTQYF TRBJ2-3 once TRBV5-1 -
TGTGCCAGCAGTCCAAGCGGGAGTGGTGGTGGGGAGCTGTTTTTT CASSPSGSGGGELFF TRBJ2-2 - TRBV28 TRBD2
TGTGCCTGGATGCGGGGTATCCCCTACGAGCAGTACTTC CAWMRGIPYEQYF TRBJ2-7 - TRBV30 -
TGCAGCGTTGGGGGAGGGAATGAGCAGTTCTTC CSVGGGNEQFF TRBJ2-1 - TRBV29-1 TRBD2
TGTGCCAGCGGTACGGTTTCTAGCACAGATACGCAGTATTTT CASGTVSSTDTQYF TRBJ2-3 once TRBV27 -
TGTGCCAGCAGCCAAGCCGGGGCCTACGAGCAGTACTTC CASSQAGAYEQYF TRBJ2-7 - TRBV5-5 -
TGTGCCAGCTGGGTCGGGTTCGGTAACGAAAAACTGTTTTTT CASWVGFGNEKLFF TRBJ1-4 hyperexpanded TRBV2 -
TGTGCCAGCAGCTCCGGACAGGGGTGGTACAATGAGCAGTTCTTC CASSSGQGWYNEQFF TRBJ2-1 - TRBV11-2 TRBD1
TGTGCCAGCAGTTATGTGGGAGACCCTCCCTACGAGCAGTACTTC CASSYVGDPPYEQYF TRBJ2-7 - TRBV28 -
TGTGCTAGTGGTTTGGTACTAGCGGGAGGGGCCAAAAACATTCAGTACTTC CASGLVLAGGAKNIQYF TRBJ2-4 - TRBV12-5 TRBD2